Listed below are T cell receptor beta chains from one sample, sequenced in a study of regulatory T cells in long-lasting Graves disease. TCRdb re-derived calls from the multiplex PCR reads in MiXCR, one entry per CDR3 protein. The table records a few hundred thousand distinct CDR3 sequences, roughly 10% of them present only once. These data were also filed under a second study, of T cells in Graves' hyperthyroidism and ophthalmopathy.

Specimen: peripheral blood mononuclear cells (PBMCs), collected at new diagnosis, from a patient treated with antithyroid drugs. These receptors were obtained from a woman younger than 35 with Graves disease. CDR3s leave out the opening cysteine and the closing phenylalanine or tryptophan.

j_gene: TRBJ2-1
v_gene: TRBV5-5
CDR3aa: ASSWITYNEQF

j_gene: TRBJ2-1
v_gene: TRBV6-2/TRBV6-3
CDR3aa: ASSYPTRGHEQF

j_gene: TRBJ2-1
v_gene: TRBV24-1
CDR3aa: ATSGRAVYNEQF

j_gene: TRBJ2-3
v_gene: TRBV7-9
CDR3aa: ASSPTPSTDTQY

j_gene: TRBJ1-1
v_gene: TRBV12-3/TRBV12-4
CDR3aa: ASSLSLVTEAF

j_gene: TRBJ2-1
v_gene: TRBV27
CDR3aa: ASSLTGGFRMFSYNEQF

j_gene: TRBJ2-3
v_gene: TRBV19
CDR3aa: ASSAGGGRGTDTQY

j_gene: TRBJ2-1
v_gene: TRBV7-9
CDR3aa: ASSPPTSGGANEQF

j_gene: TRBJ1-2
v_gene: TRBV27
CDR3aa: ASSSWTGIGYGYT

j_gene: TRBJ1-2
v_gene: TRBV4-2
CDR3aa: ASSRRGPGYT

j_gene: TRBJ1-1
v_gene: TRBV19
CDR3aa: ASSIGAQNTEAF

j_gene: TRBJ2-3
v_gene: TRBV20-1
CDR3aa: SARDHSGREADTQY

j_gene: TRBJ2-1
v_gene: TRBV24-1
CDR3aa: ATSDSASGRPLSYNEQF

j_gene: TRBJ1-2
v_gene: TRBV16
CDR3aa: ASSQSTLTNYGYT

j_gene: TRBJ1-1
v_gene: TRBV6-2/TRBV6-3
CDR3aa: ASSRGYGMNTEAF

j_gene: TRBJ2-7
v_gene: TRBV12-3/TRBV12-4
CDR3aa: ASSFTGTGGNEQY

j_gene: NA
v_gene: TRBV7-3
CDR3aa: ASSLTPSRGRTDTQY

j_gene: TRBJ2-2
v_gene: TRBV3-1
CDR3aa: ASSQDGIRRGTGELF

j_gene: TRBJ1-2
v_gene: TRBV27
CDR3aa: ASSLSWGDGYT

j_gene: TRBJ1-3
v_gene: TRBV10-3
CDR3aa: AISSLFLQGPTRDSGNTIY

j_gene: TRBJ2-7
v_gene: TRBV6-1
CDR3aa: ATAVLGQATYEQY

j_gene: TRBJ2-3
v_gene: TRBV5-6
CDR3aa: ASSFGPGLRGTDTQY

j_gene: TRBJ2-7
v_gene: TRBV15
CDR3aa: ATSKGRESDEQY

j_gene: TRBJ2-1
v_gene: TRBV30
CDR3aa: ASPSPTSPRGSYNEQF

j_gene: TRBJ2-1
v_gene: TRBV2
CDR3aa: ASSEALRQNEQF

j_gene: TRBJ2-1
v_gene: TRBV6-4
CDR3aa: ASSPQGAEYNEQF

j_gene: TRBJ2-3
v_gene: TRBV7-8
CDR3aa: ASSSRLDRDTQY

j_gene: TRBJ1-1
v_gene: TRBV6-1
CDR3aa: ASSEDFLTEAF

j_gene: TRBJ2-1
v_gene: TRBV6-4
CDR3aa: AAKLAGGANEQF

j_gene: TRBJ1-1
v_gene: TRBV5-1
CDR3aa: ASSRSPTGQDTEAF

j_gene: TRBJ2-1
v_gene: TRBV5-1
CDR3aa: ASSSRTGESSYNEQF

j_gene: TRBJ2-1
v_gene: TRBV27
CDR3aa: ASSSGHNEQF

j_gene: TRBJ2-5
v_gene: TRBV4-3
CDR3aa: ASSQILKTGTSGGETQY

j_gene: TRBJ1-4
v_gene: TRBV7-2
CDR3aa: ASSLLRGAREKLF

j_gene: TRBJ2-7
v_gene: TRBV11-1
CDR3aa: ASSPDSLEQY

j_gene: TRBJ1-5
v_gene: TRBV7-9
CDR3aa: ASSYGSQNQPQH

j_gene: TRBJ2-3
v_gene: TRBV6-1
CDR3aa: ASSKTTSGEISTDTQY

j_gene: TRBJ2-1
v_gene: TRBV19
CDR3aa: ASSRAYVSYNEQF

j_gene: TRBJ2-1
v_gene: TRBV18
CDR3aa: ASSPPGRQGAGNEQF

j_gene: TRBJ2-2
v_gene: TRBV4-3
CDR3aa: ASSQGGALRDTGELF

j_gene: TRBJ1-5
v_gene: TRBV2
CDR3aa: ASTDRGSYQPQH

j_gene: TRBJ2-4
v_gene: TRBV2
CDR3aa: ASSEEGVQY

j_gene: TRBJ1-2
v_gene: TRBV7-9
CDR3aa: ASSLTESNYGYT

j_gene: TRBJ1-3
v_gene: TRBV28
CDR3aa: ASRGEADTIY

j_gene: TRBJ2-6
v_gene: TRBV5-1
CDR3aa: ASASGQGRANVLT

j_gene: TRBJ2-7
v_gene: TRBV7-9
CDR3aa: ASSIQAYPQGEQY

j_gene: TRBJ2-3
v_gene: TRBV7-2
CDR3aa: ASSLGRGRADTQY

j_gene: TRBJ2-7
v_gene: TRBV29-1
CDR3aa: SVGFVSYEQY

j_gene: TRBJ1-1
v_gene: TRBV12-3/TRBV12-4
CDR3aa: ASSLVQGNTEAF

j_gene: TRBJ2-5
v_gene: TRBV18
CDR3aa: ASSPPVSVQETQY

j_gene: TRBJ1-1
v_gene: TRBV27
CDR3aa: ASSLSGPSYTEAF

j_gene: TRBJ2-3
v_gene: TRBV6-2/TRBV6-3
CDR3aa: ASSYLDSTGPDTQY

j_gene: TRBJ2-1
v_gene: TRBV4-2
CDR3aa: ASSQLTGMFPNEQF

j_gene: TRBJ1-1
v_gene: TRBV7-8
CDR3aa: ASSYYSATGEAF

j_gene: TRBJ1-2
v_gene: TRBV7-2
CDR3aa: ASCRDRDHGYT